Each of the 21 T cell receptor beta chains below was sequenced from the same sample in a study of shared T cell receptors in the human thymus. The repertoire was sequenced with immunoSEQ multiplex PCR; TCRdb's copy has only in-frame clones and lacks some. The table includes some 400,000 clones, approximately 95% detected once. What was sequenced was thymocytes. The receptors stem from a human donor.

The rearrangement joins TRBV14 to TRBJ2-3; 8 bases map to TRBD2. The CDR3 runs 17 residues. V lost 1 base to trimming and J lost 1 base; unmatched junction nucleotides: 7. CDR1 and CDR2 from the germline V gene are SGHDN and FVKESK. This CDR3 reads CASSQGEREGGTDTQYF. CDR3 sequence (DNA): TGTGCCAGCAGCCAAGGGGAACGGGAGGGGGGCACAGATACGCAGTATTTT.

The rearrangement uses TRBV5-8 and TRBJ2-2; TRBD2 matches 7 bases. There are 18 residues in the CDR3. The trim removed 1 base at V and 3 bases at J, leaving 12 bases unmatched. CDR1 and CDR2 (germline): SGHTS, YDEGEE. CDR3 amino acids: CASSLLLLRGRDTGELFF. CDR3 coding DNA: TGTGCCAGCAGCTTGTTACTACTTCGCGGGAGAGACACCGGGGAGCTGTTTTTT.

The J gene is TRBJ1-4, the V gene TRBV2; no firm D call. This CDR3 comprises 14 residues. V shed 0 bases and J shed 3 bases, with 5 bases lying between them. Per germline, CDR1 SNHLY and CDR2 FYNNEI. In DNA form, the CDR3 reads TGTGCCAGCAGTGAAGCAGGGTCTAATGAAAAACTGTTTTTT. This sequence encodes CASSEAGSNEKLFF.

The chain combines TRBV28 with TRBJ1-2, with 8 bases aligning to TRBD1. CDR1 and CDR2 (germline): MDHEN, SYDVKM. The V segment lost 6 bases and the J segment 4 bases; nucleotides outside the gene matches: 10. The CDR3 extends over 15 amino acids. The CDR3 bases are TGTGCCAGCAGCCTCACCCGGACAGGGAGCTATGGCTACACCTTC. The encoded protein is CASSLTRTGSYGYTF.

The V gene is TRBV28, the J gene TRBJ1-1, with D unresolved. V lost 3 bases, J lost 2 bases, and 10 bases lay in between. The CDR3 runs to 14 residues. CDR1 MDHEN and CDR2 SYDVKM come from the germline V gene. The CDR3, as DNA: TGTGCCAGCAGTTTTCCCAGAGAAAACACTGAAGCTTTCTTT. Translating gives CASSFPRENTEAFF.

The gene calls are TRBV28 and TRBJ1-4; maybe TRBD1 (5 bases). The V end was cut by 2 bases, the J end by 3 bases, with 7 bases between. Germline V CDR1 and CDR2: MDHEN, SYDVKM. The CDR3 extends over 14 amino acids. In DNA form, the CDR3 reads TGTGCCAGCAGTTTACGAGGGGCTAATGAAAAACTGTTTTTT. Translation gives CASSLRGANEKLFF.

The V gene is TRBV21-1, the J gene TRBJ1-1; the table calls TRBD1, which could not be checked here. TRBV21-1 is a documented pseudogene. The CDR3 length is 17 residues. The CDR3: CASSKGGRTLCNTEAFF. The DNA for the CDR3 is TGTGCCAGCAGCAAAGGAGGTCGGACACTCTGTAACACTGAAGCTTTCTTT.

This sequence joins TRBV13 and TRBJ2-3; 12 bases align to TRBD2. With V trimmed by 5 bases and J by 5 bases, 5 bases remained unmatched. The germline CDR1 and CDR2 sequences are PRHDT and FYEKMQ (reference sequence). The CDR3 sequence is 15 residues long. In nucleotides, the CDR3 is TGTGCCAGCAGCGCGACTAGCGGGAGAGGAGATACGCAGTATTTT. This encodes CASSATSGRGDTQYF.

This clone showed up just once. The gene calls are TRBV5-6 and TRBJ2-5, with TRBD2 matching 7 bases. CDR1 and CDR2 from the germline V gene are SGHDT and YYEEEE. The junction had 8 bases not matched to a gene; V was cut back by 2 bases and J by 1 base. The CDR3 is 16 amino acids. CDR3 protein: CASSFNLRGSQETQYF. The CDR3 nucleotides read TGTGCCAGCAGCTTCAATCTGCGGGGGTCCCAAGAGACCCAGTACTTC. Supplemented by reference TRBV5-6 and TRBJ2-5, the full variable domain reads DAGVTQSPTHLIKTRGQQVTLRCSPKSGHDTVSWYQQALGQGPQFIFQYYEEEERQRGNFPDRFSGHQFPNYSSELNVNALLLGDSALYLCASSFNLRGSQETQYFGPGTRLLVL.

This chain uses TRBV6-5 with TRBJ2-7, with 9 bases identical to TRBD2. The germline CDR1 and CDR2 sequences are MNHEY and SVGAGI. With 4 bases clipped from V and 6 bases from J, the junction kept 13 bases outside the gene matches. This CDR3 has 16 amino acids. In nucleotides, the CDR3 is TGTGCCAGCAGTTTCCTGGGAGCGGGAGGATATTGCGAGCAGTACTTC. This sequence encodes CASSFLGAGGYCEQYF.

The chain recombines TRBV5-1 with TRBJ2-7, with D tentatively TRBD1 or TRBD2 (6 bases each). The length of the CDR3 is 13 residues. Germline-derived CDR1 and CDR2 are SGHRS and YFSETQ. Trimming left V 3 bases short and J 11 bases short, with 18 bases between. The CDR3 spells CASSSLNREEKYF. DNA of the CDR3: TGCGCCAGCAGCTCTTTAAACAGGGAGGAGAAGTACTTC.

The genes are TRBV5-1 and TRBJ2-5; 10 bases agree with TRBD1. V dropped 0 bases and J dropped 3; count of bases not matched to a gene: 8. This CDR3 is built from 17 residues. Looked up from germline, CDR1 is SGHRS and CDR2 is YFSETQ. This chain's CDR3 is CASSLARGTGVEETQYF. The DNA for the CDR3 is TGCGCCAGCAGCTTGGCCCGGGGGACAGGGGTCGAAGAGACCCAGTACTTC.

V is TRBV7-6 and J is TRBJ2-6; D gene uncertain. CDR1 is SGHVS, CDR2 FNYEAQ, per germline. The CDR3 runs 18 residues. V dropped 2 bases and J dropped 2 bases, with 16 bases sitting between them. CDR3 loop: CASSLTAGSKAGANVLTF. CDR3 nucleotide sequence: TGTGCCAGCAGCTTAACGGCAGGTAGTAAGGCTGGGGCCAACGTCCTGACTTTC.

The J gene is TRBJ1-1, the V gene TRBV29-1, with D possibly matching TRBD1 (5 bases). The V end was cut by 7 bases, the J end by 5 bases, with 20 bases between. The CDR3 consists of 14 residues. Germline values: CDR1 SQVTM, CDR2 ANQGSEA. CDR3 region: CSAATIQGETEAFF. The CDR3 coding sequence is TGCAGCGCCGCAACCATCCAGGGTGAAACTGAAGCTTTCTTT.

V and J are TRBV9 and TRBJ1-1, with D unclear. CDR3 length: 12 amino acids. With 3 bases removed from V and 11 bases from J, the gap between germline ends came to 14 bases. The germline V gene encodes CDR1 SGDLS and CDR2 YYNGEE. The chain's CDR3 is CASSEGGGRAFF. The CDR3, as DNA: TGTGCCAGCAGCGAGGGAGGAGGAAGGGCTTTCTTT.

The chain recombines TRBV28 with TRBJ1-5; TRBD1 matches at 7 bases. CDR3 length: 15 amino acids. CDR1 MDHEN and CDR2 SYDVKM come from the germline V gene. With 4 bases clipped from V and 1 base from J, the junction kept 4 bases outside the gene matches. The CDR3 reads CASSSNRGSNQPQHF. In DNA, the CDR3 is TGTGCCAGCAGTTCCAACAGGGGAAGCAATCAGCCCCAGCATTTT.

CDR3 region: CASSYTPGRATSDTQYF. The CDR3 DNA follows: TGTGCCAGCAGTTATACGCCGGGCCGCGCTACTTCAGATACGCAGTATTTT. The rearrangement uses TRBV28 and TRBJ2-3; D uncertain. V was pared by 4 bases and J by 4 bases, with 21 bases between. The CDR3 runs 17 residues. CDR1 MDHEN and CDR2 SYDVKM come from the germline V gene.

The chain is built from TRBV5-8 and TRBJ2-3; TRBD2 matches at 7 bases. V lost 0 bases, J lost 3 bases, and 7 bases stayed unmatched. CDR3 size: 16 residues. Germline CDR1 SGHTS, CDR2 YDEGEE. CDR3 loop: CASSLDRGVWTDTQYF. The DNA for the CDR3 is TGTGCCAGCAGCTTGGATCGGGGGGTTTGGACAGATACGCAGTATTTT.

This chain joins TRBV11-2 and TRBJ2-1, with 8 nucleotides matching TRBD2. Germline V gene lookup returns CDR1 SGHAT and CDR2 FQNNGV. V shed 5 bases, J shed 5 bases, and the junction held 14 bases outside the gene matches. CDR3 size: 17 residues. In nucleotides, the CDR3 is TGTGCCAGCAGCCCCCATACTAGCGGACAAAACGACAATGAGCAGTTCTTC. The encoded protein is CASSPHTSGQNDNEQFF.

The CDR3 nucleotides are TGTGCCAGCACCTTCCCAGGGATTAATTCACCCCTCCACTTT. Its protein product is CASTFPGINSPLHF. The V call is TRBV27, the J call TRBJ1-6, with D perhaps TRBD1 (5 bases). V gave up 7 bases and J gave up 6 bases, with 13 bases separating them. The CDR3 runs 14 residues. Germline lookup yields CDR1 MNHEY and CDR2 SMNVEV (reference sequence).

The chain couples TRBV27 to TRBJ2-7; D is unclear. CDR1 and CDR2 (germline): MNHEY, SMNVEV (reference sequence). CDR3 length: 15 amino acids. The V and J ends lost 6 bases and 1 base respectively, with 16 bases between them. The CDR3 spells CASRPLLRRSYEQYF. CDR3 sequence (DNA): TGTGCCAGCAGACCCCTCCTGAGGAGATCCTACGAGCAGTACTTC.